This entry describes one T cell receptor (beta chain). Antigen unknown. 5' RACE with UMI labels generated the TRB cDNA libraries. TCRdb derives one entry per CDR3 protein from the 5' RACE reads, leaving out DNA. The sample's table shows some 130,000 distinct CDR3 sequences. Germline V lookup: CDR1 SGHTA, CDR2 FQGNSA. The CDR3 extends over 13 amino acids. This entry comes from a study of CXCR3-negative and CXCR3-positive naive CD8 T cells. Study results and limitations: In CXCR3-positive naive cells, the TRB CDR3s were more hydrophobic than in CXCR3-negative naive cells. Comparably high diversity was seen in both naive subsets, and much lower diversity in memory CD8+ cells. Fresh PBMCs went into most assays, and CXCR3 expression partly declined after cryopreservation.

CD8+ T cell subsets were each sorted in triplicate, approximately 270,000 cells apiece. Sample: naive CXCR3+ CD8+ T cells from blood. Subset in this sample: CD45RO-CCR7+CD27+CD95- naive CD8+ T cells expressing CXCR3 (TNR3+). The chain employs TRBV7-2 and TRBJ2-5. This TCR was recovered from a human donor in good health. Some clones in this sample may be carry-over from other donors' samples. The CDR3 region is CASSFGVQETQYF.